This T cell receptor (beta chain) was documented in a study of beta chain features in type 1 diabetes. The CDR3 runs 12 residues. CDR1 is KGHSH, CDR2 LQKENI, per germline. V lost 4 bases, J lost 1 base, and 4 bases lay in between. The study's findings and limits: Compared with healthy donors, patients appeared to share more similar naive, central memory and regulatory TCRB repertoires. Within each of all four CD4+ subsets, Type 1 diabetes patients had TCRB CDR3s that were moderately but significantly shorter.

This clone occurred a few times. Antigen specificity is unknown. A CD45RO/CCR7/CD25/CD127/CD95/CD27 panel sorted naive, central memory, regulatory and stem cell-like memory CD4+ cells. The authors reverse transcribed all of the isolated RNA, so sequencing captured expressed TCRB transcripts. Clones were sequenced by immunoSEQ multiplex PCR, and TCRdb holds only the in-frame ones, with some missing. This sample yields 390,000 or so clones, of which about 15% are seen a single time; roughly 0.035% belongs to the top ten. V is TRBV18 and J is TRBJ2-5; D unresolved. Sequencing was done on a sample of naive CD4+ T cells from blood. The sequence was obtained from a young man in good health. Here the CDR3 DNA reads TGTGCCAGCTCACGCACCCAAGAGACCCAGTACTTC. Residues: CASSRTQETQYF.